The clone carrying this T cell receptor (beta chain) showed up many times. The data belong to a study of T cells of healthy individuals. Germline V gene data show CDR1 as LGHDT and CDR2 as YNNKEL (reference sequence). The ends were cut back, 1 base at V and 2 bases at J, with 15 bases in the middle. CDR3 length equals 16 residues. TCRdb re-called the 5' RACE reads with MiXCR, one entry per CDR3 protein. The table has about 63,000 distinct CDR3 sequences, roughly 16% seen once. This sequence joins TRBV3-1 and TRBJ2-7, with TRBD1 as a possible D gene (7 bases). The clonotype comes from a human donor in good health. The CDR3 region is CASSQGPQGGAYEQYF. CDR3 DNA sequence: TGTGCCAGCAGCCAAGGACCCCAGGGGGGAGCCTACGAGCAGTACTTC.